Listed below are T cell receptor beta chains from one sample, sequenced in a study of blood T cell repertoires in COVID-19. Only in-frame clones appear in the TCRdb table, and some are missing; sequencing was by immunoSEQ multiplex PCR. The data hold around 86,000 clones, with around 87% observed a single time. Sequences were obtained from peripheral blood. These receptors were collected from an elderly woman with acute or convalescent COVID-19. The CDR3 runs from the conserved cysteine through the conserved F or W. D genes are given only for firm matches. The listing skips clone size in some rows; elsewhere it reads once, few, many or a size class.

-	TRBV27	-	TRBJ1-4	TGTGCCAGCAGTCAGACACGGACTAATGAAAAACTGTTTTTT	CASSQTRTNEKLFF
TRBD1	TRBV6-5	-	TRBJ1-3	TGTGCCTCCAGTAAGGGGGCGCACACCATATATTTT	CASSKGAHTIYF
-	TRBV6-1	-	TRBJ2-1	TGTGCCAGCAGTGGGGATACAAGGGGAAGCTCCTACAATGAGCAGTTCTTC	CASSGDTRGSSYNEQFF
-	TRBV7-8	-	TRBJ2-1	TGTGCCAGCAGCTTAGACAGGGCCGACCGGTCGGGGCAGTTCTTC	CASSLDRADRSGQFF
TRBD2	TRBV10-3	-	TRBJ2-3	TGTGCCATAACTAGCGGGAGAATAGATACGCAGTATTTT	CAITSGRIDTQYF
-	TRBV29-1	-	TRBJ2-5	TGCAGCGTTCGAGGCGAAGAGACCCAGTACTTC	CSVRGEETQYF
-	TRBV9	once	TRBJ1-6	TGTGCCAGCAGCGCGGGGGGCCAGAATTCACCCCTCCACTTT	CASSAGGQNSPLHF
TRBD1	TRBV7-2	-	TRBJ1-5	TGTGCCAGCAGCTTAGAGGGACAGGGATTCAATCAGCCCCAGCATTTT	CASSLEGQGFNQPQHF
-	TRBV19	-	TRBJ2-2	TGTGCCAGTAGTACTCCGACCGCGGGGTACACCGGGGAGCTGTTTTTT	CASSTPTAGYTGELFF
-	TRBV5-1	-	TRBJ1-2	TGCGCCAGCAGCCCCCGGGTGGCAGCGACTAACTATGGCTACACCTTC	CASSPRVAATNYGYTF
TRBD1	TRBV5-4	-	TRBJ2-2	TGTGCCAGCAGCCAGGGACAGGTTAGGGACACCGGGGAGCTGTTTTTT	CASSQGQVRDTGELFF
-	TRBV19	once	TRBJ1-2	TGTGCCAGTACAGTCAGGAGGGAGTCTGGCTACACCTTC	CASTVRRESGYTF
TRBD1	TRBV19	-	TRBJ1-5	TGTGCCAGTAGTATGATCGGACAGGGCAATCAGCCCCAGCATTTT	CASSMIGQGNQPQHF
TRBD2	TRBV18	-	TRBJ2-2	TGTGCCAGCTCACCCGTAGCGGGAGTACGAGGCGGGGAGCTGTTTTTT	CASSPVAGVRGGELFF
-	TRBV6-5	-	TRBJ1-5	TGTGCCAGCACCCTGCGGGGGAGCAATCAGCCCCAGCATTTT	CASTLRGSNQPQHF
-	TRBV11-2	-	TRBJ1-1	TGTGCCAGCAGCTCCCCCGGAGGGGCAGGGTCTGAAGCTTTCTTT	CASSSPGGAGSEAFF
-	TRBV27	-	TRBJ2-2	TGTGCCAGCAGTTTTTGGCAGACTTCCACCGGGGAGCTGTTTTTT	CASSFWQTSTGELFF
-	TRBV10-3	-	TRBJ1-4	TGTGCCATCAGTGAGCGGCAGGGGAACGGAAAACTGTTTTTT	CAISERQGNGKLFF
-	TRBV6-5	-	TRBJ2-5	TGTGCCAGAGGGGGGGTTGGGGAGACCCAGTACTTC	CARGGVGETQYF
TRBD2	TRBV6-6	once	TRBJ2-1	TGTGCCAGCACGGGACTAGCGGGGTATGAGCAGTTCTTC	CASTGLAGYEQFF
TRBD1	TRBV19	-	TRBJ2-2	TGTGCCAGTAGTATGAAATCGGGACAGGGGGCCGGGGAGCTGTTTTTT	CASSMKSGQGAGELFF
-	TRBV27	-	TRBJ2-5	TGTGCCAGCAGTTTAACTTGGCAAGAGACCCAGTACTTC	CASSLTWQETQYF
TRBD2	TRBV5-8	once	TRBJ2-3	TGTGCCAGCAGCTTGGGGGAGGGAGTATCAGATACGCAGTATTTT	CASSLGEGVSDTQYF
-	TRBV5-4	-	TRBJ2-7	TGTGCCAGCAGCCAGGAGTCCGGGACACGCCACGAGCAGTACTTC	CASSQESGTRHEQYF
TRBD2	TRBV30	-	TRBJ2-3	TGTGCCTGGAAGATCACTAGCGGCACAGATACGCAGTATTTT	CAWKITSGTDTQYF
TRBD2	TRBV3-1/TRBV3-2	-	TRBJ2-3	TGTGCCAGCAGCCCACTAGCGGGAGACACAGATACGCAGTATTTT	CASSPLAGDTDTQYF
TRBD1	TRBV2	-	TRBJ1-1	TGTGCCAGCAGTCGAACCGGACAGGGGAACACTGAAGCTTTCTTT	CASSRTGQGNTEAFF
-	TRBV19	-	TRBJ1-5	TGTGCCAGTAGTACTGAGTCATCCCAGCCCCAGCATTTT	CASSTESSQPQHF
-	TRBV27	-	TRBJ1-5	TGTGCCAGCAGCCGGTGGGGGGTAGGCGGAAGCAATCAGCCCCAGCATTTT	CASSRWGVGGSNQPQHF
TRBD1	TRBV27	-	TRBJ2-3	TGTGCCAGCAGTGCGAGGACAGGGTATACAGATACGCAGTATTTT	CASSARTGYTDTQYF
-	TRBV16	-	TRBJ1-2	TGTGCCAGCAGCACCACGCAGGCAGCCCGCTATGGCTACACCTTC	CASSTTQAARYGYTF
-	TRBV23-1	once	TRBJ2-1	TGCGCCAGCAGTCAAAACGGGAATGAGCAGTTCTTC	CASSQNGNEQFF
TRBD1	TRBV5-6	-	TRBJ1-4	TGTGCCAGCAGCTCATACAGGGGGTATGAAAAACTGTTTTTT	CASSSYRGYEKLFF
-	TRBV3-1/TRBV3-2	-	TRBJ2-5	TGTGCCAGCAGCCAAGATAGGACTTTGACCCAGTACTTC	CASSQDRTLTQYF
-	TRBV5-6	-	TRBJ2-1	TGTGCCAGCAGACGCGGGCCCCTGGAGTTCTTC	CASRRGPLEFF
-	TRBV6-2/TRBV6-3	-	TRBJ2-1	TGTGCCAGCAGCCCGAGGCCCCCTTACAATGAGCAGTTCTTC	CASSPRPPYNEQFF
-	TRBV19	-	TRBJ1-5	TGTGCCAGTACCGAGGGCAGTGGGAGCAATCAGCCCCAGCATTTT	CASTEGSGSNQPQHF
-	TRBV12-3/TRBV12-4	-	TRBJ1-2	TGTGCCAGCAGTTTTACCCGGGGTGGCTACACCTTC	CASSFTRGGYTF
TRBD1	TRBV2	-	TRBJ2-6	TGTGCCAGCAACCCGGGACAGGGGGCGTCTGGGGCCAACGTCCTGACTTTC	CASNPGQGASGANVLTF
TRBD1	TRBV5-1	-	TRBJ1-1	TGCGCCAGCAGCAGCGGACAGGGTAGGATGAACACTGAAGCTTTCTTT	CASSSGQGRMNTEAFF
-	TRBV6-1	few	TRBJ1-1	TGTGCCAGCAGTGAAAGAGGAGGGAACACTGAAGCTTTCTTT	CASSERGGNTEAFF
TRBD2	TRBV20-1	once	TRBJ2-1	TGCAGTGCTAGTTGGAGGAGGGTAGCGGGGGGCAATGAGCAGTTCTTC	CSASWRRVAGGNEQFF
-	TRBV10-1	-	TRBJ1-2	TGCGCCAGCAGCGAGACAGGAAACTATGGCTACACCTTC	CASSETGNYGYTF
TRBD1	TRBV7-2	-	TRBJ1-4	TGTGCCAGCAGCAACCGACAGGGAGCTGAAAAACTGTTTTTT	CASSNRQGAEKLFF
-	TRBV6-2/TRBV6-3	-	TRBJ1-6	TGTGCCAGCAGCAAAGCAGGATCTTATAATTCACCCCTCCACTTT	CASSKAGSYNSPLHF
TRBD1	TRBV5-4	-	TRBJ2-7	TGTGCCAGCAGCCTAAATCAGGGACAGGGGGCTGTGCAGTACTTC	CASSLNQGQGAVQYF
-	TRBV30	-	TRBJ1-5	TGTGCCTGGAGTGAAACGACAGCTTCACAGCCCCAGCATTTT	CAWSETTASQPQHF
TRBD1	TRBV5-1	-	TRBJ1-3	TGCGCCAGCAGCGAAACAGGGGGGATCTCTGGAAACACCATATATTTT	CASSETGGISGNTIYF
TRBD1	TRBV5-1	-	TRBJ2-3	TGCGCCAGCAGCTTGGTCGATTCCGGGACAGCGGCAGATACGCAGTATTTT	CASSLVDSGTAADTQYF
TRBD1	TRBV7-2	-	TRBJ1-2	TGTGCCAGCAGCCCTAGCGGACAGGGGTTTGGCTACACCTTC	CASSPSGQGFGYTF
TRBD1	TRBV5-1	-	TRBJ2-7	TGCGCCAGCAGCTTTAGGACAGGGGGAACCTACGAGCAGTACTTC	CASSFRTGGTYEQYF
-	TRBV18	-	TRBJ1-1	TGTGCCAGCTCACCATCGGACTCCCGTCTCGGGGCTTTCTTT	CASSPSDSRLGAFF
TRBD1	TRBV6-4	-	TRBJ1-5	TGTGCCAGCAGTGACGCAATCAGGGGGCTGGAGCCCCAGCATTTT	CASSDAIRGLEPQHF
-	TRBV3-1/TRBV3-2	-	TRBJ1-2	TGTGCCAGCAGCCAAGAGGGTGGGGCTGGTGGCTACACCTTC	CASSQEGGAGGYTF
TRBD2	TRBV7-6	-	TRBJ2-2	TGTGCCAGCAGCTTAGATGTGCCTAGCGGGACACTGAACACCGGGGAGCTGTTTTTT	CASSLDVPSGTLNTGELFF
TRBD2	TRBV6-5	-	TRBJ2-7	TGTGCCAGCAGTTACACACCTAGCGGGGGCAACGAGCAGTACTTC	CASSYTPSGGNEQYF
TRBD1	TRBV6-5	once	TRBJ1-1	TGTGCCAGCAGGGGGACAGGGGAAGCTTTCTTT	CASRGTGEAFF
-	TRBV30	-	TRBJ1-3	TGTGCCTGGAGTCGGGTTTCTGGAAACACCATATATTTT	CAWSRVSGNTIYF
TRBD1	TRBV6-1	-	TRBJ1-5	TGTGCCAGCAGTGAAGCCCGACAGGGGCGACAGCCCCAGCATTTT	CASSEARQGRQPQHF
-	TRBV5-6	-	TRBJ1-5	TGTGCCAGCAGCTTGGGAGGCAGGGCTGTGAATCAGCCCCAGCATTTT	CASSLGGRAVNQPQHF